The 20 T cell receptor beta chains reported below all come from one sample, sequenced in a study of blood T cell repertoires in COVID-19. The table came from immunoSEQ multiplex PCR; TCRdb's copy has only in-frame clones and leaves some out. Of fewer than 100,000 clones listed, about 85% are singletons. The specimen was peripheral blood. The receptors stem from a man in his sixties or seventies with acute or convalescent COVID-19.

This chain uses TRBV19 with TRBJ1-1; 9 nucleotides match TRBD1. Per the germline V gene, CDR1 is LNHDA and CDR2 is SQIVND (reference sequence). J was trimmed by 4 bases and V by 2 bases; bases with no gene match: 8. The CDR3 totals 16 residues. CDR3 sequence reads: CASSIREGQGGTEAFF. The CDR3 DNA reads TGTGCCAGTAGTATAAGGGAGGGACAGGGCGGCACTGAAGCTTTCTTT.

This clone was seen just once. The chain combines TRBV4-1 with TRBJ1-4; 7 bases agree with TRBD1. CDR3 length: 14 residues. Per germline, CDR1 MGHRA and CDR2 YSYEKL. The V and J ends lost 4 bases and 5 bases, in that order; junction bases with no gene match: 4. This CDR3 reads CASSRTGENEKLFF. The CDR3 coding sequence is TGCGCCAGCAGCCGAACAGGGGAAAATGAAAAACTGTTTTTT.

The rearrangement uses TRBV3-1 (or the pseudogene TRBV3-2) and TRBJ2-7; a weak D match, TRBD1 (5 bases). The germline CDR1 and CDR2 sequences are LGHDT and YNNKEL (reference sequence). V lost 3 bases and J 2 bases, leaving 11 bases between the germline ends. The CDR3 consists of 14 residues. CDR3 sequence: CASSHRQNPYEQYF. The CDR3, as DNA: TGTGCCAGCAGCCATCGACAGAATCCCTACGAGCAGTACTTC.

The J gene is TRBJ2-1, the V gene TRBV9; D might be TRBD2 (5 bases). V lost 4 bases and J 2 bases, leaving 13 bases between the germline ends. Germline CDR1 is SGDLS and CDR2 is YYNGEE. There are 15 residues in the CDR3. The CDR3 DNA reads TGTGCCAGCAGCCCCGGGGATGGGGCCTACAATGAGCAGTTCTTC. It translates to CASSPGDGAYNEQFF.

To note about this clone: Other DNA sequences from this sample encode an identical CDR3 as well. The J gene is TRBJ1-5, the V gene TRBV19, with 10 bases aligning to TRBD1. The germline gives CDR1 LNHDA, CDR2 SQIVND (reference sequence). The V gene end was trimmed by 5 bases and the J gene end by 2 bases; junction bases not matched to a gene: 0. CDR3 size: 14 residues. Here the CDR3 reads CASSGQGGNQPQHF. CDR3 bases: TGTGCCAGTAGTGGACAGGGGGGCAATCAGCCCCAGCATTTT.

V usage is TRBV9 and J usage is TRBJ1-1; maybe TRBD1 (5 bases). V was trimmed by 0 bases and J by 4 bases, leaving 16 bases between them. Germline V gene lookup returns CDR1 SGDLS and CDR2 YYNGEE. The CDR3 runs 16 residues. In DNA, the CDR3 is TGTGCCAGCAGCGTAGAGCCCGTGGACACGGGCACTGAAGCTTTCTTT. Translating it yields CASSVEPVDTGTEAFF.

V usage is TRBV28 and J usage is TRBJ2-5; possible D gene TRBD1, 6 bases. The CDR3 is 16 amino acids. The V gene's germline CDR1 is MDHEN and CDR2 SYDVKM. With 6 bases removed from V and 5 bases from J, the gap between germline ends came to 22 bases. Here the CDR3 DNA reads TGTGCCAGCAGCAGGGGAGTCGGAGATCCTGTGGAGACCCAGTACTTC. It codes for CASSRGVGDPVETQYF.

Details on this clone: At the DNA level, this CDR3 is encoded by other sequences in the same sample as well. The chain is built from TRBV3-1 (or the pseudogene TRBV3-2) and TRBJ1-6; 8 positions match TRBD1. This CDR3 is built from 15 residues. V lost 3 bases to trimming and J lost 7 bases; unmatched junction nucleotides: 5. Germline CDR1 LGHDT, CDR2 YNNKEL (reference sequence). The CDR3 is CASSQETGGNSPLHF. In nucleotides, the CDR3 is TGTGCCAGCAGCCAGGAAACAGGGGGAAATTCACCCCTCCACTTT.

The V and J genes are TRBV19 and TRBJ1-5, with TRBD1 matching over 7 bases. J was trimmed by 6 bases and V by 4 bases; bases with no gene match: 9. The CDR3 is made up of 15 amino acids. CDR1 and CDR2 (germline): LNHDA, SQIVND (reference sequence). CDR3 bases: TGTGCCAGTAGTACAAGACAGGGAGATCGTCAGCCCCAGCATTTT. The encoded protein is CASSTRQGDRQPQHF.

V gene TRBV4-1 combines with J gene TRBJ1-2; 7 bases fit TRBD1. The V segment lost 3 bases and the J segment 6 bases; nucleotides outside the gene matches: 13. In germline, CDR1 is MGHRA, CDR2 YSYEKL. This CDR3 spans 16 amino acids. The CDR3 DNA reads as TGCGCCAGCAGCCATAGACAGGGCAAGATGGGCGATGGCTACACCTTC. Protein sequence: CASSHRQGKMGDGYTF.

The chain has TRBV2 and TRBJ1-4; 8 bases are shared with TRBD1. This CDR3 comprises 16 residues. V shed 1 base, J shed 3 bases, and the junction held 4 bases outside the gene matches. CDR1 and CDR2 (germline): SNHLY, FYNNEI. CDR3 sequence (DNA): TGTGCCAGCAGTGAAGAGAGGACAGGGTCTAATGAAAAACTGTTTTTT. The encoded protein is CASSEERTGSNEKLFF.

This chain joins TRBV28 and TRBJ2-1, with unresolved D. Trimming cost V 1 base and J 4 bases, with 8 bases left between them. The CDR3 is 14 amino acids. CDR1 MDHEN and CDR2 SYDVKM come from the germline V gene. The CDR3 nucleotides are TGTGCCAGCAGTTTATCTCTAGTATACAATGAGCAGTTCTTC. Its protein product is CASSLSLVYNEQFF. Complete variable domain (other parts from reference TRBV28 and TRBJ2-1): DVKVTQSSRYLVKRTGEKVFLECVQDMDHENMFWYRQDPGLGLRLIYFSYDVKMKEKGDIPEGYSVSREKKERFSLILESASTNQTSMYLCASSLSLVYNEQFFGPGTRLTVL.

Only one count was recorded for this clone. This chain uses TRBV7-9 with TRBJ2-5; no definite D call. Germline V gene data show CDR1 as SEHNR and CDR2 as FQNEAQ (reference sequence). V lost 8 bases and J 5 bases, leaving 9 bases between the germline ends. The CDR3 length is 11 residues. In DNA, the CDR3 is TGTGCCAGCGGGCTTGAGGAGACCCAGTACTTC. Protein product: CASGLEETQYF.

The chain couples TRBV6-1 to TRBJ2-7, with a tentative D call TRBD2 (5 bases). The germline V gene has CDR1 MNHNS and CDR2 SASEGT. V lost 4 bases and J 0 bases, leaving 16 bases between the germline ends. The CDR3 loop spans 16 amino acids. CDR3 bases: TGTGCCAGCAGTGGACGGACTCTCACCGGCTCCTACGAGCAGTACTTC. Translated, it gives CASSGRTLTGSYEQYF.

The chain employs TRBV10-3 and TRBJ1-3, with a weak D call TRBD1 (5 bases). The V and J ends lost 4 bases and 0 bases respectively, with 10 bases between them. The germline CDR1 and CDR2 sequences are ENHRY and SYGVKD. The CDR3 runs to 15 residues. CDR3 in amino acids: CAISGAGGSGNTIYF. In DNA form, the CDR3 reads TGTGCCATCAGTGGCGCCGGGGGCTCTGGAAACACCATATATTTT.

The chain recombines TRBV11-2 with TRBJ1-3; possibly TRBD1 for D (6 bases). Per the germline V gene, CDR1 is SGHAT and CDR2 is FQNNGV. V dropped 4 bases and J dropped 11 bases, with 15 bases sitting between them. The length of the CDR3 is 13 residues. This CDR3 is CASSSSTRGPIYF. DNA for the CDR3: TGTGCCAGCAGCTCAAGCACGCGGGGGCCCATATATTTT. Drawing the rest from reference TRBV11-2 and TRBJ1-3, the complete variable domain is EAGVAQSPRYKIIEKRQSVAFWCNPISGHATLYWYQQILGQGPKLLIQFQNNGVVDDSQLPKDRFSAERLKGVDSTLKIQPAKLEDSAVYLCASSSSTRGPIYFGEGSWLTVV.

The rearrangement joins TRBV28 to TRBJ1-4, with D tentatively TRBD1 (5 bases). CDR3 length equals 15 residues. Germline-derived CDR1 and CDR2 are MDHEN and SYDVKM. V was clipped by 7 bases and J by 0 bases, with 12 bases between them. CDR3: CASIPTETTNEKLFF. The CDR3 DNA is TGTGCCAGCATCCCGACAGAAACAACTAATGAAAAACTGTTTTTT.

In its sample, this clone was seen a few times. The rearrangement links TRBV11-2 to TRBJ2-4, with 7 positions matching TRBD1. The junction had 7 bases not matched to a gene; V was cut back by 5 bases and J by 0 bases. The germline gives CDR1 SGHAT, CDR2 FQNNGV. The CDR3 loop spans 16 amino acids. DNA for the CDR3: TGTGCCAGCAGCGACCGGGACAGACTAGCCAAAAACATTCAGTACTTC. This codes for CASSDRDRLAKNIQYF.

The chain carries TRBV5-1 and TRBJ1-4; 10 bases map to TRBD1. From germline, CDR1 is SGHRS and CDR2 YFSETQ. V shed 0 bases, J shed 0 bases, and the junction held 8 bases outside the gene matches. This CDR3 is built from 19 residues. Here the CDR3 DNA reads TGCGCCAGCAGCTTGGTCACGGGACAGGGGCCTTCAACTAATGAAAAACTGTTTTTT. Amino acid sequence: CASSLVTGQGPSTNEKLFF. Variable domain in full (rest from reference TRBV5-1 and TRBJ1-4): KAGVTQTPRYLIKTRGQQVTLSCSPISGHRSVSWYQQTPGQGLQFLFEYFSETQRNKGNFPGRFSGRQFSNSRSEMNVSTLELGDSALYLCASSLVTGQGPSTNEKLFFGSGTQLSVL.

V gene TRBV4-1 combines with J gene TRBJ1-4; possibly TRBD1 for D (5 bases). This CDR3 is built from 18 residues. Germline V gives CDR1 MGHRA, CDR2 YSYEKL. V lost 5 bases and J lost 0, with 19 bases in between. In nucleotides, the CDR3 is TGCGCCAGCAGCGTTGAAAGGCAGCCGGGGGCAACTAATGAAAAACTGTTTTTT. The encoded protein is CASSVERQPGATNEKLFF.